A selection of T cell receptor beta chains follows, all from one sample in a study of T cell responses to AZD1222 COVID-19 vaccine. Measured with immunoSEQ multiplex PCR; TCRdb has only the in-frame clones, and not every one. Of about 82,000 clones in the sample, approximately 85% are singletons; the top ten hold 9.5% to 13%. The material was peripheral blood, obtained 28 days after the second AZD1222 dose. The receptor source for this set is an adult who received the AZD1222 COVID-19 vaccine. Both conserved end residues are part of each CDR3. A D gene is named only where the DNA matches it firmly. Clone size appears in some rows only: once, few, many, or a class for an expanded clone.

TRBD1,-,TRBV27,TRBJ2-1,TGTGCCAGCATCCTCAGGGGGCCCCTCCGCAATGAGCAGTTCTTC,CASILRGPLRNEQFF
-,-,TRBV28,TRBJ1-2,TGTGCCAGCGTGCGCGGGGGCAGGGGCTATGGCTACACCTTC,CASVRGGRGYGYTF
-,-,TRBV24-1,TRBJ1-2,TGTGCCACCAGTGCTGGGGGGCAGAATTATGGCTACACCTTC,CATSAGGQNYGYTF
-,-,TRBV6-5,TRBJ1-2,TGTGCCAGCAGCCCACTGGGGAGGGGAGGCTACACCTTC,CASSPLGRGGYTF
TRBD2,-,TRBV9,TRBJ2-5,TGTGCCAGCAGCTCGCGACTAGCGGGGGGGCTAGAGACCCAGTACTTC,CASSSRLAGGLETQYF
-,few,TRBV5-1,TRBJ2-3,TGCGCCAGCAGCTATAACACAGATACGCAGTATTTT,CASSYNTDTQYF
-,few,TRBV28,TRBJ1-1,TGTGCCACCCATACCGAGACTGAAGCTTTCTTT,CATHTETEAFF
-,-,TRBV6-1,TRBJ2-4,TGTGCCAGCAGTGAACCCGGGACTCCCAAAAAACCCGAGCGGGCCAAAAACATTCAGTACTTC,CASSEPGTPKKPERAKNIQYF
-,-,TRBV24-1,TRBJ2-7,TGTGCCACCAGTGGTCGGACAAGCTACGAGCAGTACTTC,CATSGRTSYEQYF
-,-,TRBV27,TRBJ2-5,TGTGCCAGCCCAGGGAGGCGGTTCCAAGAGACCCAGTACTTC,CASPGRRFQETQYF